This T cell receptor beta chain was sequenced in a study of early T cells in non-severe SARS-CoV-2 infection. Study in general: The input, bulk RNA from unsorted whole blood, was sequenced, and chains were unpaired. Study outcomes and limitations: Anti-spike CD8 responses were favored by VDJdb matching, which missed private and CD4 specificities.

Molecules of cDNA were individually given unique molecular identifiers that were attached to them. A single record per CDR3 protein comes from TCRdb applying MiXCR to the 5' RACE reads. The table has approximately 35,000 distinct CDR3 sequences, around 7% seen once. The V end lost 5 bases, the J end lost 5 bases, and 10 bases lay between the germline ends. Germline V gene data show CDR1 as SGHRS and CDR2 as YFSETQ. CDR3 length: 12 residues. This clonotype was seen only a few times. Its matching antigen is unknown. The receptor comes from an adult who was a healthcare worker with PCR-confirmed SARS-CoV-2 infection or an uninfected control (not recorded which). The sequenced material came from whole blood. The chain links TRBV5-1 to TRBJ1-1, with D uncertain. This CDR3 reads CASRRGDTEAFF. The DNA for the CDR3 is TGCGCCAGCAGGAGAGGTGATACTGAAGCTTTCTTT.